This T cell receptor (beta chain) was sequenced in a study of vaccination effects on CD4 cells after COVID-19. Assay: immunoSEQ multiplex PCR; the TCRdb copy retains only in-frame clones and omits some. The sample holds tens of thousands of clones, around 81% seen once. A word on this clone: Its antigen remains unidentified.

V dropped 0 bases and J dropped 2; count of bases not matched to a gene: 4. CDR1 and CDR2 from the germline V gene are SGHRS and YFSETQ. The CDR3 runs 15 residues. Under the ViraFEST assay, PBMC were stimulated with viral peptide pools so that antigen-specific CD4+ T cells expanded. Sequencing was performed afterwards. Culture lasted under 13 days before CD4+ T cell isolation. Vaccination of participants consisted of two doses of either the BNT162b2 or mRNA-1273 vaccine. J is TRBJ2-5 and V is TRBV5-1, with 7 bases aligning to TRBD2. This TCR was sampled from a human donor who received a COVID-19 vaccine. Sample: CD4+ T cells from PBMCs cultured with HCoV-229E spike peptides, taken after COVID-19 vaccination. For the CDR3, the DNA is TGCGCCAGCAGCTTGGGGTCGGGGGGACAAGAGACCCAGTACTTC. Translation: CASSLGSGGQETQYF. The variable domain in full, with the rest retrieved from reference TRBV5-1 and TRBJ2-5, is KAGVTQTPRYLIKTRGQQVTLSCSPISGHRSVSWYQQTPGQGLQFLFEYFSETQRNKGNFPGRFSGRQFSNSRSEMNVSTLELGDSALYLCASSLGSGGQETQYFGPGTRLLVL.